The 8 T cell receptor beta chains listed next were all sequenced from one sample in a study of graft-versus-host responses after intestinal transplantation. Clones were read by immunoSEQ multiplex PCR, and TCRdb kept only the in-frame ones, dropping some. The sample carries approximately 70,000 clones, approximately 84% recorded once. No antigen has been assigned to these receptors. This specimen was unstimulated CD4+ T cells sorted from spleen or lymph node cells, taken before transplant. These receptors came from a human donor who was the organ donor for an intestinal transplant.

This clone was observed a handful of times. V is TRBV28 and J is TRBJ1-2; D is possibly TRBD1 (6 bases). This CDR3 region has 14 residues. Germline V gives CDR1 MDHEN, CDR2 SYDVKM. V dropped 8 bases and J dropped 3 bases, with 16 bases sitting between them. The CDR3: CASRGAGIDYGYTF. The DNA for the CDR3 is TGTGCCAGCCGGGGGGCAGGAATCGACTATGGCTACACCTTC.

V is TRBV6-4 and J is TRBJ2-7; possibly TRBD1 for D (6 bases). V lost 4 bases, J lost 5 bases, and 12 bases lay in between. This CDR3 spans 13 amino acids. CDR1 and CDR2 (germline): MRHNA, SNTAGT. The CDR3 DNA sequence: TGTGCCAGCAGTGGGCAGGGGATCAACGAGCAGTACGTC. Translating gives CASSGQGINEQYV.

The rearrangement joins TRBV28 to TRBJ1-6; a weak D match, TRBD1 (6 bases). Deletions cut 6 bases from V and 10 bases from J, with 13 bases between. From germline, CDR1 is MDHEN and CDR2 SYDVKM. The CDR3 covers 13 residues. The CDR3: CASSSGTISPLHF. The CDR3 DNA reads as TGTGCCAGCAGCTCCGGGACAATATCACCCCTCCACTTT.

The chain recombines TRBV18 with TRBJ2-7; TRBD1 aligns across 10 bases. The CDR3 loop spans 14 amino acids. Germline-derived CDR1 and CDR2 are KGHSH and LQKENI. The V and J ends lost 4 bases and 7 bases, in that order; junction bases with no gene match: 7. CDR3 DNA: TGTGCCAGCTCACGGACAGGGGGTGAGGGTGAGCAGTACGTC. As protein: CASSRTGGEGEQYV.

The chain has TRBV4-1 and TRBJ2-2, with 10 bases fitting TRBD2. The V gene end was trimmed by 0 bases and the J gene end by 3 bases; junction bases not matched to a gene: 7. CDR1 is MGHRA and CDR2 is YSYEKL in the germline V gene. This CDR3 is built from 18 residues. The CDR3 protein is CASSQDKKRGGHTGELFF. CDR3 DNA sequence: TGCGCCAGCAGCCAAGATAAAAAGCGGGGGGGCCACACCGGGGAGCTGTTTTTT.

The rearrangement joins TRBV7-3 to TRBJ2-5; 7 bases fit TRBD2. The germline gives CDR1 SGHTA, CDR2 FQGTGA. Germline trimming cut 4 bases from V and 3 bases from J; bases unmatched to any gene: 14. The CDR3 loop spans 17 amino acids. CDR3 coding DNA: TGTGCCAGCAGCTGGGGAGGACGGGGGGATGGGAAAGAGACCCAGTACTTC. This encodes CASSWGGRGDGKETQYF.

This clone was detected only once. CDR3 sequence reads: CASSLRDLTDTQYF. DNA of the CDR3: TGTGCCAGCAGCTTGCGGGACCTCACAGATACGCAGTATTTT. The V and J genes are TRBV7-8 and TRBJ2-3; possible D gene TRBD2, 6 bases. This CDR3 contains 14 residues. Deletions cut 3 bases from V and 2 bases from J, with 9 bases between. Germline V CDR1 and CDR2: SGHVS, FQNEAQ. The whole variable domain, filled in from reference TRBV7-8 and TRBJ2-3, reads GAGVSQSPRYKVAKRGQDVALRCDPISGHVSLFWYQQALGQGPEFLTYFQNEAQLDKSGLPSDRFFAERPEGSVSTLKIQRTQQEDSAVYLCASSLRDLTDTQYFGPGTRLTVL.

The chain is built from TRBV4-2 and TRBJ1-2; TRBD1 agrees at 7 bases. The CDR3 length is 15 residues. Germline loops: CDR1 LGHNA, CDR2 YNFKEQ. V gave up 3 bases and J gave up 2 bases; unmatched junction bases: 6. The CDR3 here is CASSHSGTENYGYTF. CDR3 DNA sequence: TGTGCCAGCAGCCACTCCGGGACAGAAAACTATGGCTACACCTTC.